This entry lists 25 T cell receptor beta chains sequenced from one sample in a study of T cells in pancreatic ductal adenocarcinoma. The protocol was immunoSEQ multiplex PCR, while the TCRdb copy is restricted to in-frame clones and leaves out a portion. Among some 10,000 clones listed, about nine tenths were seen once. The selected patients with pancreatic ductal adenocarcinoma had surgery but no neoadjuvant therapy. The sample comprised PBMCs. Receptors originate from a human donor with pancreatic ductal adenocarcinoma.

V is TRBV6-5 and J is TRBJ2-7, with D perhaps matching TRBD2 (5 bases). Germline V lookup: CDR1 MNHEY, CDR2 SVGAGI. There are 14 residues in the CDR3. Trimming removed 2 bases from V and 5 bases from J, with 13 bases in between. The CDR3 sequence: CASSYGRQRDEQYF. As DNA, the CDR3 is TGTGCCAGCAGTTACGGAAGGCAGAGGGACGAGCAGTACTTC.

This chain connects TRBV2 to TRBJ2-5, with a weak D call TRBD1 (5 bases). This CDR3 comprises 13 residues. Germline values: CDR1 SNHLY, CDR2 FYNNEI. V shed 6 bases and J shed 4 bases, with 12 bases lying between them. The CDR3 DNA reads as TGTGCCAGCAGCAGGGATCTAGGAGAGACCCAGTACTTC. This encodes CASSRDLGETQYF.

This clone was observed a single time. This chain uses TRBV11-2 with TRBJ1-1; possibly TRBD1 for D (6 bases). The CDR3 runs to 14 residues. Germline V gives CDR1 SGHAT, CDR2 FQNNGV. V shed 5 bases and J shed 1 base, with 11 bases lying between them. CDR3 residues: CASSLTGGNTEAFF. The CDR3 DNA sequence: TGTGCCAGCAGCCTGACAGGAGGGAACACTGAAGCTTTCTTT.

The chain employs TRBV21-1 and TRBJ1-5. TRBV21-1 is tagged as a pseudogene. This CDR3 region has 18 residues. CDR3 region: CASSTTTGGRFGNQPQHF. CDR3 coding DNA: TGTGCCAGCAGCACCACCACGGGTGGGAGGTTCGGCAATCAGCCCCAGCATTTT.

The chain uses TRBV29-1 and TRBJ2-7; D is undetermined. CDR3 length: 14 amino acids. CDR1 and CDR2 (germline): SQVTM, ANQGSEA. The germline V and J ends were trimmed by 4 bases and 0 bases, with 13 bases remaining between them. CDR3 region: CSVGLPLSSYEQYF. The CDR3, as DNA: TGCAGCGTTGGCCTGCCTCTGAGCTCCTACGAGCAGTACTTC.

V usage is TRBV7-9 and J usage is TRBJ1-4; D is unclear. Deletions cut 0 bases from V and 6 bases from J, with 5 bases between. From germline, CDR1 is SEHNR and CDR2 FQNEAQ (reference sequence). This CDR3 has 13 amino acids. CDR3 amino acids: CASSLAPDEKLFF. CDR3 DNA: TGTGCCAGCAGCTTAGCCCCGGATGAAAAACTGTTTTTT.

The chain uses TRBV30 and TRBJ2-6; TRBD1 matches at 8 bases. Unmatched junction bases numbered 14, after V lost 4 bases and J lost 0 bases. The CDR3 has 19 residues. Germline loops: CDR1 GTSNPN, CDR2 SVGIG (reference sequence). The CDR3 DNA reads TGTGCCTGGACTTCTCGAAGAGGGACAGGACTCTCTGGGGCCAACGTCCTGACTTTC. Protein sequence: CAWTSRRGTGLSGANVLTF.

The J gene is TRBJ2-3, the V gene TRBV6-5, with TRBD2 as a possible D gene (5 bases). The germline gives CDR1 MNHEY, CDR2 SVGAGI. Deletions cut 0 bases from V and 4 bases from J, with 5 bases between. The CDR3 is 13 residues long. The CDR3 DNA sequence: TGTGCCAGCAGTTACTCGAGGGCAGATACGCAGTATTTT. Its protein is CASSYSRADTQYF.

The chain carries TRBV10-3 and TRBJ2-1, with TRBD2 matching 10 bases. V dropped 2 bases and J dropped 5; count of bases not matched to a gene: 12. Germline-derived CDR1 and CDR2 are ENHRY and SYGVKD. This CDR3 has 18 residues. In DNA form, the CDR3 reads TGTGCCATCAGTGAGCCCGGGGTCATAGCGGGAGGTGACAATGAGCAGTTCTTC. It is translated as CAISEPGVIAGGDNEQFF.

The CDR3 nucleotides are TGTGCCAGCAGCTCTCCGGGACAGGGAAATCAGCCCCAGCATTTT. It is translated as CASSSPGQGNQPQHF. The genes are TRBV7-9 and TRBJ1-5; TRBD1 aligns across 9 bases. This CDR3 region has 15 residues. Germline-derived CDR1 and CDR2 are SEHNR and FQNEAQ (reference sequence). V dropped 4 bases and J dropped 4; count of bases not matched to a gene: 5. Using reference TRBV7-9 and TRBJ1-5 for the parts outside the CDR3, the full variable domain is DTGVSQNPRHKITKRGQNVTFRCDPISEHNRLYWYRQTLGQGPEFLTYFQNEAQLEKSRLLSDRFSAERPKGSFSTLEIQRTEQGDSAMYLCASSSPGQGNQPQHFGDGTRLSIL.

The J gene is TRBJ2-1, the V gene TRBV7-3; possibly TRBD2 for D (5 bases). Looked up from germline, CDR1 is SGHTA and CDR2 is FQGTGA. The CDR3 is made up of 13 amino acids. V was clipped by 5 bases and J by 5 bases, with 10 bases between them. In DNA, the CDR3 is TGTGCCAGCAGCCGGACGGAGGACAATGAGCAGTTCTTC. Translated, it gives CASSRTEDNEQFF.

The chain employs TRBV29-1 and TRBJ2-7; tentative D call: TRBD1 (5 bases). The CDR3 is made up of 14 amino acids. Trimming cost V 6 bases and J 1 base, with 16 bases left between them. Germline V gives CDR1 SQVTM, CDR2 ANQGSEA. The CDR3 DNA sequence: TGCAGCGTAGGCCCCGGACACGGATCCTACGAGCAGTACTTC. This codes for CSVGPGHGSYEQYF.

The J gene is TRBJ2-7, the V gene TRBV20-1; TRBD2 agrees at 7 bases. With 6 bases clipped from V and 4 bases from J, the junction kept 3 bases outside the gene matches. Per germline, CDR1 DFQATT and CDR2 SNEGSKA (reference sequence). The CDR3 is 11 residues long. The CDR3, as DNA: TGCAGTGCCAACGGGGGGTACGAGCAGTACTTC. Its translation: CSANGGYEQYF.

The genes are TRBV9 and TRBJ2-7, with D possibly TRBD1 on 5 matching bases. The germline CDR1 and CDR2 sequences are SGDLS and YYNGEE. The V end was cut by 0 bases, the J end by 5 bases, with 15 bases between. The CDR3 is 15 residues long. CDR3 sequence: CASSVASQGFHEQYF. For the CDR3, the DNA is TGTGCCAGCAGCGTAGCATCCCAGGGTTTCCACGAGCAGTACTTC.

The rearrangement uses TRBV11-2 and TRBJ2-1, with TRBD1 matching 7 bases. This CDR3 region has 16 residues. CDR1 and CDR2 (germline): SGHAT, FQNNGV. V shed 4 bases and J 1 base; nucleotides not matched to a gene: 7. CDR3 region: CASSSRGQGSYNEQFF. Here the CDR3 DNA reads TGTGCCAGCAGCTCGAGGGGGCAGGGGTCCTACAATGAGCAGTTCTTC.

The CDR3 region is CASSIQGSNTDTQYF. The CDR3 DNA is TGTGCCAGTAGTATTCAGGGGTCTAACACAGATACGCAGTATTTT. The chain has TRBV19 and TRBJ2-3; tentatively, D is TRBD1 (6 bases). CDR1 is LNHDA and CDR2 is SQIVND in the germline V gene (reference sequence). Trimming pared 3 bases from V and 2 bases from J, leaving 12 bases between. The CDR3 totals 15 residues.

This clone was seen a single time. The chain recombines TRBV4-1 with TRBJ2-3; TRBD2 aligns across 10 bases. V was pared by 1 base and J by 3 bases, with 7 bases of the junction left unmatched. The CDR3 spans 17 residues. From germline, CDR1 is MGHRA and CDR2 YSYEKL. CDR3 bases: TGCGCCAGCAGCCAAGGGACTAGCGGTTGGGGTACAGATACGCAGTATTTT. Protein sequence: CASSQGTSGWGTDTQYF.

There are a few counts of this clone. The V gene is TRBV6-6, the J gene TRBJ2-5; 7 bases map to TRBD2. Germline values: CDR1 MNHNY, CDR2 SVGAGI (reference sequence). This CDR3 has 11 amino acids. J was trimmed by 7 bases and V by 11 bases; bases with no gene match: 7. CDR3 protein: CAGGGMGTQYF. In nucleotides, the CDR3 is TGTGCCGGGGGGGGGATGGGGACCCAGTACTTC.

The chain joins TRBV5-4 to TRBJ2-3; TRBD2 matches 7 bases. Germline loops: CDR1 SGHNT, CDR2 YYREEE (reference sequence). The V gene end was trimmed by 4 bases and the J gene end by 0 bases; junction bases not matched to a gene: 14. The CDR3 has 18 residues. As DNA, the CDR3 is TGTGCCAGCAGCCCAATGTTCTTGGCGGGAGAGAGCACAGATACGCAGTATTTT. It codes for CASSPMFLAGESTDTQYF.

V and J are TRBV5-6 and TRBJ1-6; no reliable D call. CDR3 length: 12 amino acids. Trimming left V 4 bases short and J 11 bases short, with 10 bases between. In germline, CDR1 is SGHDT, CDR2 YYEEEE. The CDR3 region is CASSQAYTPLHF. DNA of the CDR3: TGTGCCAGCAGCCAAGCTTATACACCCCTCCACTTT.

CDR3 DNA: TGTGCCAGCAGTGAGTTAGCGGGAGGCTCCTACGAGCAGTACTTC. It translates to CASSELAGGSYEQYF. The chain links TRBV6-1 to TRBJ2-7; TRBD2 agrees at 10 bases. The V and J ends lost 3 bases and 0 bases, in that order; junction bases with no gene match: 2. Per the germline V gene, CDR1 is MNHNS and CDR2 is SASEGT. The CDR3 contains 15 residues.

The chain uses TRBV21-1 and TRBJ1-1; TRBD1, the D gene given by the table, was not confirmed from the DNA. TRBV21-1 is a recognized pseudogene. The CDR3 contains 13 residues. Here the CDR3 reads CARLQGENTEAFF. The CDR3 DNA reads as TGTGCCAGACTACAGGGAGAGAACACTGAAGCTTTCTTT.

The chain combines TRBV5-1 with TRBJ2-7, with a weak D call TRBD2 (6 bases). The CDR3 contains 16 residues. CDR1 and CDR2 from the germline V gene are SGHRS and YFSETQ. V was pared by 0 bases and J by 1 base, with 14 bases between. This chain's CDR3 is CASSLARQGGSYEQYF. As DNA, the CDR3 is TGCGCCAGCAGCTTGGCCAGGCAGGGAGGATCCTACGAGCAGTACTTC.

This sequence joins TRBV9 and TRBJ1-2; D possibly corresponds to TRBD1 (6 bases). Germline V lookup: CDR1 SGDLS, CDR2 YYNGEE. V lost 0 bases and J lost 4, with 10 bases in between. This CDR3 is 14 amino acids long. The CDR3 sequence is CASSVDDRPYGYTF. DNA for the CDR3: TGTGCCAGCAGCGTAGACGACAGGCCCTATGGCTACACCTTC.

This sequence joins TRBV2 and TRBJ1-5; D unresolved. Trimming left V 4 bases short and J 0 bases short, with 7 bases between. This CDR3 has 14 residues. Germline values: CDR1 SNHLY, CDR2 FYNNEI. The chain's CDR3 is CASSAGNSNQPQHF. As DNA, the CDR3 is TGTGCCAGCAGTGCCGGTAATAGCAATCAGCCCCAGCATTTT.